This T cell receptor beta chain is drawn from a study of cytomegalovirus exposure and HLA in healthy donors. The study's findings and limits: Some highly shared sequence variants likely arose as a pipeline artifact. Immune exposure was documented only through CMV serostatus.

In the PCR, 60 Vbeta and 13 Jbeta primers were used. Authors' analysis steps: The count from a later analysis was tens of millions of unique TCR beta chains, about 10 million of them shared. Method: immunoSEQ multiplex PCR; TCRdb's copy keeps in-frame clones and lacks some. V, J and clone size are those of that table, while D and trimming were read from the DNA. The sample gives about 140,000 clones, more than 60% of which show up once; about 3.5% is in the top ten. Comment on this clone: Its matching antigen is unknown.

Though probably carrying unrecorded immune exposures, donors were nominally healthy at sampling. The receptor was isolated from a man aged 40-49 years in good health and CMV-seronegative. Specimen: PBMCs.

The CDR3 sequence: CASSLVGDRVSYEQYF. CDR3 sequence (DNA): TGTGCCAGCAGCTTAGTGGGGGACAGGGTCTCCTACGAGCAGTACTTC. V is TRBV13 and J is TRBJ2-7; 9 nucleotides line up with TRBD1. With V trimmed by 1 base and J by 0 bases, 4 bases remained unmatched. The germline V gene has CDR1 PRHDT and CDR2 FYEKMQ (reference sequence). The CDR3 consists of 16 residues.